This TCR beta chain is from a study of T cells in women clearing cervical HPV infection. Germline CDR1 DFQATT, CDR2 SNEGSKA (reference sequence). After removal of 4 bases from V and 4 bases from J, the junction contained 7 bases not matched to a gene. The CDR3 runs 15 residues. On this clone itself: The DNA ends 3 residues before the CDR3 does, and the rest of the CDR3 is filled in from the germline J gene.

Average input was around 1,300 ng genomic DNA for immunoSEQ TCR beta CDR3 amplification. Libraries were prepared by immunoSEQ multiplex PCR; TCRdb keeps only in-frame clonotypes and omits some of them. The table for this sample gives about 48,000 clones. HPV was found by MY09/MY11 PCR and dot-blot genotyping. This clonotype originated in a woman between 18 and 70 years old with a cervical HPV16 infection that either progressed to CIN3+ or cleared (not recorded which). The rearrangement links TRBV20-1 to TRBJ2-1, with 10 bases aligning to TRBD2. The specimen was blood buffy coat. The CDR3 DNA, read in part, is TGCAGTGCTACAGAGGGACTAGCGATTTACAATGAG. It is translated as CSATEGLAIYNE. The full CDR3 protein reads CSATEGLAIYNEQFF.